The 17 T cell receptor beta chains presented below share a single source sample, sequenced in a study of early T cells in non-severe SARS-CoV-2 infection. TCRdb fed the 5' RACE reads into MiXCR, producing one record per CDR3 protein. The repertoire holds 95,000 to 100,000 distinct CDR3 sequences, with roughly an eighth as singletons. Sequences were obtained from whole blood. These receptors originate from an adult who was a healthcare worker with PCR-confirmed SARS-CoV-2 infection or an uninfected control (not recorded which).

The chain recombines TRBV4-1 with TRBJ1-6, with unresolved D. CDR1 and CDR2 from the germline V gene are MGHRA and YSYEKL. The CDR3 length is 12 residues. V lost 1 base to trimming and J lost 10 bases, with 5 bases between them. The CDR3 is CASSQVGSPLHF. CDR3 DNA: TGCGCCAGCAGCCAAGTTGGCTCACCCCTCCACTTT.

This clonotype came up a few times. The chain joins TRBV7-9 to TRBJ2-1, with D unclear. The germline V gene encodes CDR1 SEHNR and CDR2 FQNEAQ (reference sequence). V shed 5 bases and J shed 7 bases, with 18 bases lying between them. CDR3 length equals 15 residues. CDR3 protein: CASSPKNLGWNEQFF. The CDR3 DNA sequence: TGTGCCAGCAGCCCTAAAAACCTCGGATGGAATGAGCAGTTCTTC.

The chain has TRBV7-6 and TRBJ2-1; TRBD2 agrees at 10 bases. J lost 3 bases, V lost 2 bases, and 1 base had no gene match. In germline, CDR1 is SGHVS, CDR2 FNYEAQ. CDR3 length: 15 amino acids. CDR3: CASSLTSGDYNEQFF. CDR3 in DNA: TGTGCCAGCAGCTTAACTAGCGGGGACTACAATGAGCAGTTCTTC.

This clonotype was counted at least ten times. The chain links TRBV6-5 to TRBJ2-1; 10 positions match TRBD1. V shed 7 bases and J 8 bases; nucleotides not matched to a gene: 17. The CDR3 sequence is 17 residues long. The germline CDR1 and CDR2 sequences are MNHEY and SVGAGI. The CDR3 is CASTTGAGTGDRDEQFF. CDR3 nucleotide sequence: TGTGCCAGCACCACAGGAGCCGGGACAGGGGATCGGGATGAGCAGTTCTTC.

This chain joins TRBV20-1 and TRBJ2-3, with D perhaps TRBD2 (5 bases). This CDR3 comprises 14 residues. V lost 3 bases, J lost 6 bases, and 16 bases lay in between. Germline loops: CDR1 DFQATT, CDR2 SNEGSKA (reference sequence). The CDR3 here is CSASRRRGLDTQYF. CDR3 DNA sequence: TGCAGTGCTAGCCGGAGACGCGGACTGGATACGCAGTATTTT.

This clonotype was recorded many times. The V gene is TRBV7-2, the J gene TRBJ2-2; D is unresolved. This CDR3 is 13 amino acids long. Germline V gene lookup returns CDR1 SGHTA and CDR2 FQGNSA. V gave up 1 base and J gave up 5 bases, with 5 bases separating them. Here the CDR3 DNA reads TGTGCCAGCAGCTTAGTCCCGACCGGGGAGCTGTTTTTT. Protein product: CASSLVPTGELFF.

The genes are TRBV28 and TRBJ1-1; a weak D match, TRBD1 (5 bases). Germline V gives CDR1 MDHEN, CDR2 SYDVKM. This CDR3 contains 14 residues. V was shortened by 3 bases and J by 6 bases, with 14 bases between the two germline ends. As DNA, the CDR3 is TGTGCCAGCAGTTTTTATCGGGGGTTCTCTGAAGCTTTCTTT. Its translation: CASSFYRGFSEAFF.

This clonotype has a count of ten or more. The gene calls are TRBV6-5 and TRBJ1-2; no clear D gene. CDR3 length equals 14 residues. Trimming took off 0 bases at V and 12 bases at J, with 17 bases between the two ends. Germline V gene lookup returns CDR1 MNHEY and CDR2 SVGAGI. CDR3 sequence reads: CASSYSGLQVTHTF. In DNA, the CDR3 is TGTGCCAGCAGTTACTCCGGACTTCAAGTTACGCACACCTTC.

This clonotype showed up many times. J is TRBJ2-5 and V is TRBV7-2; D may correspond to TRBD1 or TRBD2 (5 bases each). CDR1 SGHTA and CDR2 FQGNSA come from the germline V gene. This CDR3 contains 18 residues. With 5 bases removed from V and 5 bases from J, the gap between germline ends came to 27 bases. CDR3 sequence reads: CASSQGSYLGREMETQYF. CDR3 coding DNA: TGTGCCAGCAGCCAAGGTTCCTATCTGGGACGTGAAATGGAGACCCAGTACTTC.

A few counts support this clonotype. The V call is TRBV11-2, the J call TRBJ2-1; TRBD2 aligns across 16 bases. The CDR3 spans 22 residues. V trimming: 5 bases; J trimming: 0 bases; junction bases outside the gene matches: 16. The germline V gene has CDR1 SGHAT and CDR2 FQNNGV. CDR3 DNA sequence: TGTGCCAGCAGCCGACGAATTGGGACTAGCGGGGGGGCTAGGTTCTCCTACAATGAGCAGTTCTTC. It is translated as CASSRRIGTSGGARFSYNEQFF.

This clonotype has only a few counts. This sequence joins TRBV20-1 and TRBJ1-4; TRBD1 matches at 9 bases. V lost 3 bases to trimming and J lost 8 bases; unmatched junction nucleotides: 13. Per the germline V gene, CDR1 is DFQATT and CDR2 is SNEGSKA (reference sequence). The CDR3 consists of 16 residues. The CDR3 region has the DNA TGCAGTGCTAGGGGACAGGGCGTGCCCCAAGGAGAAAAACTGTTTTTT. This gives the protein CSARGQGVPQGEKLFF.

This clonotype was observed a single time. It may be a read error: a sequence one base away is much more abundant. The rearrangement uses TRBV10-3 and TRBJ1-5; D not certain. Germline V gene sequence: CDR1 ENHRY, CDR2 SYGVKD. The CDR3 spans 14 residues. The V end lost 3 bases, the J end lost 3 bases, and 9 bases lay between the germline ends. The CDR3 DNA follows: TGTGCCATCAGTGAATCTCTCGACAATCAGCCCCAGCATTTT. Residues: CAISESLDNQPQHF.

The chain is built from TRBV9 and TRBJ2-7, with 10 bases identical to TRBD1. After removal of 4 bases from V and 5 bases from J, the junction contained 6 bases not matched to a gene. CDR1 and CDR2 (germline): SGDLS, YYNGEE. CDR3 length: 14 residues. The CDR3 DNA follows: TGTGCCAGCAGCCCGACAGGGGGCGGCGACGAGCAGTACTTC. It yields the protein CASSPTGGGDEQYF.

This clonotype has ten or more counts. This chain joins TRBV6-1 and TRBJ2-2; D ambiguous. This CDR3 is built from 14 residues. V was clipped by 0 bases and J by 7 bases, with 9 bases between them. Germline CDR1 reads MNHNS; CDR2 reads SASEGT. The CDR3 sequence is CASSEAVPNGELFF. Here the CDR3 DNA reads TGTGCCAGCAGTGAAGCGGTTCCGAACGGGGAGCTGTTTTTT.

This clonotype was seen repeatedly, ten times or more. The chain combines TRBV29-1 with TRBJ2-7; 8 bases match TRBD1. The CDR3 is 13 amino acids. V shed 3 bases, J shed 7 bases, and the junction held 8 bases outside the gene matches. The germline CDR1 and CDR2 sequences are SQVTM and ANQGSEA. CDR3: CSVDNQGAGEQYF. The CDR3 region has the DNA TGCAGCGTTGATAACCAGGGGGCAGGGGAGCAGTACTTC.

The chain recombines TRBV5-1 with TRBJ1-1, with D perhaps TRBD1 (5 bases). V shed 3 bases and J shed 2 bases, with 11 bases lying between them. Germline V gene sequence: CDR1 SGHRS, CDR2 YFSETQ. CDR3 length equals 14 residues. The CDR3 DNA reads as TGCGCCAGCAGCTGGGGAACAGGTAACACTGAAGCTTTCTTT. Translated: CASSWGTGNTEAFF. Filled out from reference TRBV5-1 and TRBJ1-1, the complete variable domain reads KAGVTQTPRYLIKTRGQQVTLSCSPISGHRSVSWYQQTPGQGLQFLFEYFSETQRNKGNFPGRFSGRQFSNSRSEMNVSTLELGDSALYLCASSWGTGNTEAFFGQGTRLTVV.

This clonotype has ten or more counts. The chain couples TRBV29-1 to TRBJ1-2, with D possibly being TRBD1 (6 bases). There are 14 residues in the CDR3. CDR1 and CDR2 (germline): SQVTM, ANQGSEA. With 3 bases removed from V and 4 bases from J, the gap between germline ends came to 15 bases. The CDR3 region is CSVDQAGGGYGYTF. CDR3 nucleotides: TGCAGCGTTGACCAAGCTGGAGGGGGCTATGGCTACACCTTC.